This TCR beta chain comes out of a study of T cell responses to AZD1222 COVID-19 vaccine. Study conclusions and caveats: Reports indicate that nearly half of spike-specific TCRs are directed at unmutated variant regions. Spike-specific TCR breadth and depth rose after two AZD1222 doses. At baseline, seropositivity was found in only 5 to 7 AZD1222 recipients. Clonal diversity was possibly underestimated, and the donors were mostly white British, with more females.

Only in-frame clones appear in the TCRdb table, and some are missing; sequencing was by immunoSEQ multiplex PCR. Altogether 120,000 or so clones are present, over 85% being singletons, with the ten largest covering 3.5% to 5%. A note on this clone: Its antigen remains unknown.

Source: peripheral blood, taken on day 0 of AZD1222 vaccination. This TCR derives from an adult in good health.

The CDR3 DNA sequence: TGTGCCAGCAGTTACGTTGGGATTAGCACAGATACGCAGTATTTT. Amino acid sequence: CASSYVGISTDTQYF. The chain is built from TRBV6-5 and TRBJ2-3; unclear D gene. The CDR3 length is 15 residues. CDR1 is MNHEY, CDR2 SVGAGI, per germline. V lost 2 bases, J lost 0 bases, and 9 bases lay in between.